A selection of T cell receptor beta chains follows, all from one sample in a study of T cell responses to AZD1222 COVID-19 vaccine. Clones were read by immunoSEQ multiplex PCR, and TCRdb kept only the in-frame ones, dropping some. The sample lists about 170,000 clones, approximately 92% occurring once. Sample: peripheral blood, taken on day 0 of AZD1222 vaccination. The receptors were gathered from an adult in good health. Both conserved end residues are part of each CDR3. The D gene is left open where the match is weak. Some rows have no size entry. The others give once, few or many, or a class for an expanded clone.

abundance | d_gene | j_gene | v_gene | CDR3nt | CDR3aa
- | - | TRBJ1-4 | TRBV5-1 | TGCGCCAGCAGCTTGGGGGGAATGAGCGGTGAAAAACTGTTTTTT | CASSLGGMSGEKLFF
- | TRBD1 | TRBJ1-6 | TRBV5-1 | TGCGCCAGCAGCTTGGAGGAGGGACAGGCCCGTTCACCCCTCCACTTT | CASSLEEGQARSPLHF
- | - | TRBJ1-2 | TRBV6-5 | TGTGCCAGCAGGCGTTACAGGGAAGGCTACACCTTC | CASRRYREGYTF
- | - | TRBJ1-2 | TRBV29-1 | TGCAGCTACACTGGGAGGCTGGGTGGCTACACCTTC | CSYTGRLGGYTF
- | - | TRBJ1-1 | TRBV30 | TGTGCCGGAGAGCGGGTTCGAGGGAACACTGAAGCTTTCTTT | CAGERVRGNTEAFF
- | TRBD1 | TRBJ2-3 | TRBV11-2 | TGTGCCAGCAGCTCCCGGGGACAGGGGGTGACAGATACGCAGTATTTT | CASSSRGQGVTDTQYF
- | - | TRBJ1-1 | TRBV15 | TGTGCCACCAGGGGGGGGCCTGAAGCTTTCTTT | CATRGGPEAFF
- | - | TRBJ1-3 | TRBV19 | TGTGCCAGTAGTCCCAGTGGGACTGGAAACACCATATATTTT | CASSPSGTGNTIYF
once | - | TRBJ2-1 | TRBV4-1 | TGCGCCAGCAGCCAAGATGTAGGGGCGTACAATGAGCAGTTCTTC | CASSQDVGAYNEQFF
once | TRBD1 | TRBJ1-4 | TRBV19 | TGTGCCAGTACTAGAGGGCGCCCGACAGGGACAAATGAAAAACTGTTTTTT | CASTRGRPTGTNEKLFF
- | TRBD1 | TRBJ2-1 | TRBV7-2 | TGTGCCAGCAGCTTAAGACAGGGGGACCGTTACAATGAGCAGTTCTTC | CASSLRQGDRYNEQFF
- | - | TRBJ2-1 | TRBV18 | TGTGCCAGCTCACGCGAGGGGGAGCAGTTCTTC | CASSREGEQFF
- | - | TRBJ2-5 | TRBV6-1 | TGTGCCAGCAGTGAAGAGATCTTCCCTTACTTC | CASSEEIFPYF
- | - | TRBJ1-5 | TRBV19 | TGTGCCAGTAGTCCGGCGGTCAGCGGCAATCAGCCCCAGCATTTT | CASSPAVSGNQPQHF
once | TRBD1 | TRBJ1-5 | TRBV6-2/TRBV6-3 | TGTGCCAGCAGTTACTCTAGGGACAGGGGGCCTCAGCCCCAGCATTTT | CASSYSRDRGPQPQHF
- | - | TRBJ1-1 | TRBV3-1/TRBV3-2 | TGTGCCAGCAGCCCGACGGTGAACACTGAAGCTTTCTTT | CASSPTVNTEAFF
once | TRBD1 | TRBJ2-3 | TRBV7-2 | TGTGCCAGCAGCCCCGACAGGGGGCGAGCCACAGATACGCAGTATTTT | CASSPDRGRATDTQYF
- | - | TRBJ1-1 | TRBV11-2 | TGTGCCAGCAGCTCCTGGGGAGGCCGGACTGAAGCTTTCTTT | CASSSWGGRTEAFF
- | - | TRBJ2-2 | TRBV5-8 | TGTGCCAGCAGCTTGTTCAGGGAGAGTAACACCGGGGAGCTGTTTTTT | CASSLFRESNTGELFF
- | - | TRBJ1-1 | TRBV10-3 | TGTGCCATCAGTGAGTCGGGAGGGTCGAACACTGAAGCTTTCTTT | CAISESGGSNTEAFF
- | - | TRBJ1-4 | TRBV5-4 | TGTGCCAGCAGCCCAGAGCCCTGGGGACCAACTAATGAAAAACTGTTTTTT | CASSPEPWGPTNEKLFF
- | TRBD2 | TRBJ2-3 | TRBV7-3 | TGTGCCAGCAGCTTAGCGGGGGGGACAGATACGCAGTATTTT | CASSLAGGTDTQYF